The rows below give T cell receptor beta chains drawn from one sample of a study of OX40 agonist ivuxolimab in advanced cancers. Generated by immunoSEQ multiplex PCR, the TCRdb table keeps only in-frame clones and is missing some. This table has about 66,000 clones, about four fifths appearing once. The source was CD4+ or CD8+ T cells sorted from blood, collected in a trial of the OX40 agonist ivuxolimab. The receptors were gathered from an adult with an advanced solid tumor such as melanoma, head and neck, liver or kidney cancer. CDR3s include the opening cysteine and the closing phenylalanine or tryptophan. A D gene is named only where the DNA matches it firmly. The size field is filled for only some rows; it gives once, few, many or a size class.

size	D	V	J	CDR3	DNA
NA	NA	TRBV4-2	TRBJ1-2	CASSQDKWGYGYTF	TGTGCCAGCAGCCAAGATAAGTGGGGGTATGGCTACACCTTC
NA	TRBD2	TRBV28	TRBJ2-3	CASRTNWRGRRYF	TGTGCCAGCAGGACCAATTGGCGCGGGAGGAGGTATTTT
once	TRBD2	TRBV12-5	TRBJ2-1	CAGGPPGLGVVHEQFF	TGTGCTGGTGGTCCGCCGGGACTAGGAGTAGTCCATGAGCAGTTCTTC
NA	NA	TRBV4-3	TRBJ2-5	CASSQGTGWETQYF	TGCGCCAGCAGCCAGGGCACAGGGTGGGAGACCCAGTACTTC
NA	NA	TRBV5-5	TRBJ1-2	CASSLEGLRSYTF	TGTGCCAGCAGCTTGGAGGGGCTCCGCAGCTACACCTTC
NA	TRBD1	TRBV5-1	TRBJ1-1	CASSGQGMNTEAFF	TGCGCCAGCTCGGGACAGGGGATGAACACTGAAGCTTTCTTT
NA	NA	TRBV2	TRBJ1-6	CASSNGESYNSPLHF	TGTGCCAGCAGTAATGGGGAGTCCTATAATTCACCCCTCCACTTT
NA	TRBD1	TRBV19	TRBJ1-5	CASLDRDLGPQHF	TGTGCCAGCCTGGACAGGGACCTTGGACCCCAGCATTTT
NA	TRBD1	TRBV9	TRBJ1-4	CASSVMGQKNEKLFF	TGTGCCAGCAGCGTAATGGGACAGAAGAATGAAAAACTGTTTTTT
NA	NA	TRBV5-3	TRBJ2-5	CARSCLVLQTQYF	TGTGCCAGAAGCTGCTTAGTGTTACAGACCCAGTACTTC
NA	NA	TRBV5-1	TRBJ2-2	CASSLAGSWNTGELFF	TGCGCCAGCAGCTTGGCCGGGTCTTGGAACACCGGGGAGCTGTTTTTT
NA	NA	TRBV5-1	TRBJ2-5	CASSPRPQETQYF	TGCGCCAGCAGCCCACGGCCCCAAGAGACCCAGTACTTC
NA	NA	TRBV2	TRBJ1-6	CASSEVDSPLHF	TGTGCCAGCAGTGAAGTGGATTCACCCCTCCACTTT
NA	NA	TRBV2	TRBJ1-2	CASSQAGTGYGYTF	TGTGCCAGCAGCCAAGCAGGGACGGGCTATGGCTACACCTTC
NA	NA	TRBV5-1	TRBJ1-6	CASSLGAQSSYNSPLHF	TGCGCCAGCAGTCTTGGGGCTCAAAGCTCCTATAATTCACCCCTCCACTTT
medium-sized	NA	TRBV7-2	TRBJ1-2	CASSLDAGKYGYTF	TGTGCCAGCAGCTTAGATGCGGGGAAATATGGCTACACCTTC
few	NA	TRBV29-1	TRBJ2-3	CSVVGGLGTDTQYF	TGCAGCGTCGTTGGGGGGTTGGGCACAGATACGCAGTATTTT
NA	TRBD2	TRBV9	TRBJ2-3	CASSFGTSGTDTQYF	TGTGCCAGCAGCTTCGGGACTAGCGGCACAGATACGCAGTATTTT
NA	NA	TRBV4-1	TRBJ1-4	CASSRQATNEKLFF	TGCGCCAGCAGCCGACAAGCAACTAATGAAAAACTGTTTTTT
NA	NA	TRBV14	TRBJ2-2	CASSQNTGRELFF	TGTGCCAGCAGCCAAAACACAGGGCGGGAGCTGTTTTTT
NA	TRBD1	TRBV19	TRBJ1-1	CASSIMGQGAGGEAFF	TGTGCCAGTAGTATAATGGGACAGGGGGCTGGGGGTGAAGCTTTCTTT
NA	NA	TRBV5-1	TRBJ2-7	CASSTEEGSHEQYF	TGCGCCAGCAGCACGGAGGAGGGGTCCCACGAGCAGTACTTC
NA	TRBD1	TRBV25-1	TRBJ1-1	CASSDPTTGGTEAFF	TGTGCCAGCAGTGACCCCACGACAGGGGGCACTGAAGCTTTCTTT
once	NA	TRBV6-6	TRBJ2-3	CASRLDGSTDTQYF	TGTGCCAGCAGATTGGACGGAAGCACAGATACGCAGTATTTT
NA	TRBD1	TRBV12-5	TRBJ1-1	CASGLDRRMNTEAFF	TGTGCTAGTGGTCTGGACAGGCGAATGAACACTGAAGCTTTCTTT
NA	NA	TRBV28	TRBJ1-1	CASSSRDPMNTEAFF	TGTGCCAGCAGTTCCCGGGACCCTATGAACACTGAAGCTTTCTTT
NA	NA	TRBV7-3	TRBJ2-5	CASSFDNRPDTQYF	TGTGCCAGCAGCTTCGACAACCGACCAGACACCCAGTACTTC
NA	NA	TRBV7-9	TRBJ1-2	CASSQGLVGAYGYTF	TGTGCCAGCAGCCAGGGTCTGGTTGGCGCCTATGGCTACACCTTC
NA	TRBD2	TRBV12-5	TRBJ2-3	CASGLGREGTSTDTQYF	TGTGCTAGTGGTTTGGGTAGGGAGGGGACCTCCACAGATACGCAGTATTTT
few	TRBD1	TRBV5-4	TRBJ1-2	CASSLGTGGPYGYTF	TGTGCCAGCAGCTTGGGGACAGGGGGTCCCTATGGCTACACCTTC
NA	NA	TRBV11-1	TRBJ2-1	CASSLLPLGVDEQFF	TGTGCCAGCAGCTTACTTCCTTTGGGGGTGGATGAGCAGTTCTTC
NA	TRBD2	TRBV7-2	TRBJ2-1	CASSLAPGGEQFF	TGTGCCAGCAGCTTAGCCCCGGGGGGTGAGCAGTTCTTC
few	TRBD1	TRBV28	TRBJ1-1	CASSPDRGDTEAFF	TGTGCCAGCAGCCCTGACAGGGGTGACACTGAAGCTTTCTTT
NA	NA	TRBV19	TRBJ2-2	CASSPQGNTGELFF	TGTGCCAGTAGTCCACAGGGGAACACCGGGGAGCTGTTTTTT
NA	NA	TRBV11-3	TRBJ2-3	CASSLERGDTQYF	TGTGCCAGCAGCTTAGAGCGGGGAGATACGCAGTATTTT
NA	TRBD1	TRBV5-1	TRBJ2-1	CASSFPGQGANEQFF	TGCGCCAGCAGCTTCCCGGGACAGGGGGCCAATGAGCAGTTCTTC
NA	NA	TRBV18	TRBJ1-5	CASSPGGRNQPQHF	TGTGCCAGCTCACCAGGCGGACGGAATCAGCCCCAGCATTTT
once	NA	TRBV5-1	TRBJ2-5	CASSSWTRETQYF	TGCGCCAGCAGCTCCTGGACAAGAGAGACCCAGTACTTC